The clone carrying this T cell receptor (beta chain) is a singleton in its sample. The antigen remains undetermined. Trimming removed 4 bases at V and 4 bases at J, with 13 bases between. Germline V gene sequence: CDR1 LNHDA, CDR2 SQIVND (reference sequence). This CDR3 is built from 15 residues. The sample originates from a study of T cell clonotyping in hematopoietic cell transplantation. General study points: No sorting was done, leaving CD4 and CD8 contributions mixed. Higher Inverse Simpson Index values in graft donor and pretransplant recipient predicted broader posttransplant TCR diversity. After transplant, recipient diversity fell while pathologically expanded clonotypes grew through day 180.

Here immunoSEQ multiplex PCR was the method, and the copy in TCRdb shows in-frame clones only, minus some. Counted here are roughly 40,000 clones, 95% occurring once; the ten biggest clones make up 0.75% to 1%. The rearrangement joins TRBV19 to TRBJ2-2; D remains unclear. Sequencing was carried out using peripheral blood mononuclear cells. The receptor was isolated from a man aged 25-40 years in good health. Some clones in this sample may be carry-over from other donors' samples. The CDR3 here is CASSTTKLLTGELFF. Written as DNA, the CDR3 is TGTGCCAGTAGTACCACAAAGCTGCTCACCGGGGAGCTGTTTTTT.